The 29 T cell receptor beta chains given below trace back to one sample, sequenced in a study of CD8 T cells in ankylosing spondylitis. TCRdb reprocessed the 5' RACE reads with MiXCR, giving one entry per CDR3 protein. The repertoire holds more than 150,000 distinct CDR3 sequences, with 9.5% to 15% as singletons. The sequenced material came from blood, either unsorted or a sorted T cell fraction (not recorded which). The source is a male donor with ankylosing spondylitis or in good health (not recorded which).

This clonotype was seen a handful of times. The V call is TRBV12-5, the J call TRBJ2-7; possible D gene TRBD1, 5 bases. Trimming took 7 bases from V and 2 from J, leaving 24 bases between them. Germline CDR1 and CDR2: LGHNT and FRNRAP. This CDR3 region has 17 residues. This chain's CDR3 is CASAPNPQVYPTYEQYF. CDR3 coding DNA: TGTGCTAGTGCCCCCAACCCACAGGTATACCCCACCTACGAGCAGTACTTC. Full variable domain (outside the CDR3, taken from reference TRBV12-5 and TRBJ2-7): DARVTQTPRHKVTEMGQEVTMRCQPILGHNTVFWYRQTMMQGLELLAYFRNRAPLDDSGMPKDRFSAEMPDATLATLKIQPSEPRDSAVYFCASAPNPQVYPTYEQYFGPGTRLTVT.

In its sample, this clonotype was seen many times. The chain carries TRBV6-6 and TRBJ2-1; D is uncertain. Trimming shortened V by 2 bases and J by 8 bases, and 7 bases separated the two germline ends. CDR3 length equals 12 residues. Germline lookup yields CDR1 MNHNY and CDR2 SVGAGI (reference sequence). The CDR3 region is CASSYRVDEQFF. In nucleotides, the CDR3 is TGTGCCAGCAGTTACAGGGTCGATGAGCAGTTCTTC.

The J gene is TRBJ1-1, the V gene TRBV3-1; TRBD1 might be the D (6 bases). The V gene lost 4 bases and the J gene lost 3 bases, with 15 bases spanning the gap. Germline assignment: CDR1 LGHDT and CDR2 YNNKEL (reference sequence). This CDR3 contains 15 residues. The CDR3 here is CASSRWTAPYTEAFF. DNA of the CDR3: TGTGCCAGCAGCCGGTGGACAGCACCTTACACTGAAGCTTTCTTT.

This clonotype occurred a few times. Here the CDR3 DNA reads TGTGCCAGCAGCTCCCGCGGGGCCGATTACAATGAGCAGTTCTTC. Translation: CASSSRGADYNEQFF. This sequence joins TRBV7-9 and TRBJ2-1, with D possibly TRBD2 on 6 matching bases. V dropped 4 bases and J dropped 4 bases, with 14 bases sitting between them. The CDR3 consists of 15 residues. CDR1 and CDR2 (germline): SEHNR, FQNEAQ (reference sequence).

In its sample, this clonotype was seen a few times. The gene calls are TRBV20-1 and TRBJ1-6; unclear D gene. Trimming removed 0 bases at V and 4 bases at J, with 4 bases between. The germline V gene has CDR1 DFQATT and CDR2 SNEGSKA (reference sequence). The CDR3 is 13 residues long. The CDR3 loop reads CSARDFYNSPLHF. The CDR3 DNA reads TGCAGTGCTAGAGACTTTTATAATTCACCCCTCCACTTT.

The rearrangement links TRBV9 to TRBJ2-2; D unresolved. This CDR3 has 13 amino acids. CDR1 is SGDLS and CDR2 is YYNGEE in the germline V gene. V was trimmed by 1 base and J by 6 bases, leaving 7 bases between them. The chain's CDR3 is CASSVNGAGELFF. The CDR3 bases are TGTGCCAGCAGCGTAAATGGGGCCGGGGAGCTGTTTTTT. Full variable domain (remainder filled in from reference TRBV9 and TRBJ2-2): DSGVTQTPKHLITATGQRVTLRCSPRSGDLSVYWYQQSLDQGLQFLIQYYNGEERAKGNILERFSAQQFPDLHSELNLSSLELGDSALYFCASSVNGAGELFFGEGSRLTVL.

The V gene is TRBV21-1, the J gene TRBJ1-2. TRBV21-1 represents a pseudogene. The CDR3 has 11 amino acids. CDR3 region: CASSKADGYTF. The CDR3 coding sequence is TGTGCCAGCAGCAAAGCGGATGGCTACACCTTC.

The table lists this clonotype with a few counts. The rearrangement links TRBV5-5 to TRBJ1-5; D ambiguous. Germline values: CDR1 SGHKS, CDR2 YYEKEE (reference sequence). The CDR3 covers 14 residues. Trimming pared 0 bases from V and 0 bases from J, leaving 4 bases between. The chain's CDR3 is CASSLEYSNQPQHF. In nucleotides, the CDR3 is TGTGCCAGCAGCTTGGAGTATAGCAATCAGCCCCAGCATTTT.

This clonotype was found a few times. The chain has TRBV6-1 and TRBJ2-2, with 11 nucleotides matching TRBD1. V was clipped by 3 bases and J by 7 bases; unmatched bases: 4. Germline CDR1 reads MNHNS; CDR2 reads SASEGT. The CDR3 loop spans 15 amino acids. The CDR3 region is CASSDLGQGGGELFF. The CDR3 nucleotides are TGTGCCAGCAGTGACTTGGGACAGGGGGGCGGGGAGCTGTTTTTT.

This clonotype was counted only a few times. The chain recombines TRBV14 with TRBJ1-2; 7 nucleotides align to TRBD1. Germline V gene sequence: CDR1 SGHDN, CDR2 FVKESK. V was clipped by 1 base and J by 5 bases; unmatched bases: 4. The CDR3 is 14 residues long. The CDR3 protein is CASSQAGGLYGYTF. The CDR3, as DNA: TGTGCCAGCAGCCAAGCAGGGGGGTTGTATGGCTACACCTTC. Full variable domain (remainder filled in from reference TRBV14 and TRBJ1-2): EAGVTQFPSHSVIEKGQTVTLRCDPISGHDNLYWYRRVMGKEIKFLLHFVKESKQDESGMPNNRFLAERTGGTYSTLKVQPAELEDSGVYFCASSQAGGLYGYTFGSGTRLTVV.

This clonotype has a count of ten or more. This chain links TRBV7-9 with TRBJ2-7; D not certain. Deletions cut 5 bases from V and 3 bases from J, with 14 bases between. The CDR3 sequence is 14 residues long. Germline CDR1 and CDR2: SEHNR and FQNEAQ (reference sequence). CDR3: CASSRLDRGYEQYF. The CDR3, as DNA: TGTGCCAGCAGCCGTCTTGATCGTGGCTACGAGCAGTACTTC.

This clonotype was counted at least ten times. The V call is TRBV5-1, the J call TRBJ1-5; 7 nucleotides agree with TRBD1. Germline V gene lookup returns CDR1 SGHRS and CDR2 YFSETQ. The J segment lost 4 bases and the V segment lost 2 bases, leaving 6 bases of the junction unmatched. The CDR3 totals 15 residues. The CDR3 DNA is TGCGCCAGCAGCTTAACAGGGGTCGGGAATCAGCCCCAGCATTTT. This sequence encodes CASSLTGVGNQPQHF.

A few counts support this clonotype. V usage is TRBV5-5 and J usage is TRBJ2-1; TRBD1 matches 8 bases. This CDR3 is 15 amino acids long. CDR1 and CDR2 from the germline V gene are SGHKS and YYEKEE (reference sequence). Trimming removed 0 bases from V and 4 bases from J; junction bases left unmatched: 3. CDR3 amino acids: CASSLDRGDYNEQFF. The CDR3 nucleotides are TGTGCCAGCAGCTTGGACAGGGGGGATTACAATGAGCAGTTCTTC.

The chain links TRBV7-7 to TRBJ1-5, with D unresolved. V lost 1 base and J lost 5, with 6 bases in between. The CDR3 length is 13 residues. Germline CDR1 and CDR2: SSHAT and FNYEAQ (reference sequence). Here the CDR3 DNA reads TGTGCCAGCAGCTTAGATCCTGATCAGCCCCAGCATTTT. Amino acid sequence: CASSLDPDQPQHF.

This clonotype was found many times. V and J are TRBV4-1 and TRBJ1-5, with D perhaps TRBD1 (5 bases). Germline CDR1 and CDR2: MGHRA and YSYEKL. The CDR3 covers 13 residues. Between the trimmed V and J ends, which lost 2 bases and 6 bases, there was a span of 8 bases. DNA of the CDR3: TGCGCCAGCAGCCAACCGGGGCCTCAGCCCCAGCATTTT. Protein: CASSQPGPQPQHF.

The sample holds a few counts of this clonotype. The V and J genes are TRBV7-2 and TRBJ2-7; no clear D. Trimming cost V 5 bases and J 3 bases, with 11 bases left between them. The CDR3 is 13 amino acids. Germline V lookup: CDR1 SGHTA, CDR2 FQGNSA. CDR3 DNA: TGTGCCAGCAGCCAGATTCGTAACTACGAGCAGTACTTC. This translates into CASSQIRNYEQYF.

The V call is TRBV25-1, the J call TRBJ2-1, with D hard to call. CDR3 length: 11 amino acids. Looked up from germline, CDR1 is MGHDK and CDR2 is SYGVNS. Between the trimmed V and J ends, which lost 3 bases and 6 bases, there was a span of 3 bases. This chain's CDR3 is CASSEANEQFF. The CDR3, as DNA: TGTGCCAGCAGTGAGGCCAATGAGCAGTTCTTC.

The rearrangement joins TRBV24-1 to TRBJ2-1; 8 positions agree with TRBD1. V was pared by 5 bases and J by 11 bases, with 7 bases of the junction left unmatched. Germline V lookup: CDR1 KGHDR, CDR2 SFDVKD. The CDR3 contains 13 residues. The CDR3 nucleotides read TGTGCCACCAGTGGAGGCGGACAGGGTCAGCAGTTCTTC. Translating gives CATSGGGQGQQFF.

The J gene is TRBJ2-7, the V gene TRBV2, with 11 bases identical to TRBD2. Germline-derived CDR1 and CDR2 are SNHLY and FYNNEI. The CDR3 spans 17 residues. The trim removed 3 bases at V and 0 bases at J, leaving 7 bases unmatched. The CDR3 loop reads CASSDVTSGASSYEQYF. The CDR3, as DNA: TGTGCCAGCAGTGATGTGACTAGCGGGGCGAGCTCCTACGAGCAGTACTTC.

This chain connects TRBV6-1 to TRBJ2-7; D is uncertain. The CDR3 is 13 residues long. Germline CDR1 MNHNS, CDR2 SASEGT. V lost 5 bases, J lost 3 bases, and 11 bases lay in between. The CDR3 here is CASSPDLGYEQYF. The DNA of the CDR3 is TGTGCCAGCAGTCCAGATTTGGGCTACGAGCAGTACTTC.

The V gene is TRBV20-1, the J gene TRBJ2-1; possible D gene TRBD1, 6 bases. V shed 2 bases and J shed 3 bases, with 8 bases lying between them. Germline V gene sequence: CDR1 DFQATT, CDR2 SNEGSKA (reference sequence). The CDR3 is 13 amino acids. The CDR3 bases are TGCAGTGCTAGACAGGGGCTCTACAATGAGCAGTTCTTC. Its protein product is CSARQGLYNEQFF.

This rearrangement joins TRBV21-1 to TRBJ2-7; the D call TRBD1 from the table was never checked on the DNA. TRBV21-1 is a recognized pseudogene. The CDR3 runs to 16 residues. The CDR3 region has the DNA TGTGCCAGCAGCCCCCGGTCCGGGACAGGCTCCTACGAGCAGTACTTC. This translates into CASSPRSGTGSYEQYF.

This clonotype was observed a few times. J is TRBJ2-1 and V is TRBV7-6; 9 positions agree with TRBD2. Trimming at V came to 0 bases and at J to 8 bases, leaving 8 bases not matched to a gene. This CDR3 has 16 residues. Germline CDR1 and CDR2: SGHVS and FNYEAQ. The CDR3: CASSLAELAGQHEQFF. Written as DNA, the CDR3 is TGTGCCAGCAGCTTAGCTGAGCTAGCGGGGCAGCATGAGCAGTTCTTC.

There are a few counts of this clonotype. The V and J genes are TRBV3-1 and TRBJ2-1; a weak D match, TRBD1 (5 bases). Trimming removed 2 bases from V and 8 bases from J, with 16 bases in between. The CDR3 is made up of 15 amino acids. Germline CDR1 is LGHDT and CDR2 is YNNKEL (reference sequence). The CDR3 DNA reads as TGTGCCAGCAGCCAACGCGACAGTGGGATCCATGAGCAGTTCTTC. It specifies CASSQRDSGIHEQFF.

This chain uses TRBV4-1 with TRBJ2-7; TRBD2 matches 8 bases. The junction had 16 bases not matched to a gene; V was cut back by 1 base and J by 5 bases. Germline CDR1 and CDR2: MGHRA and YSYEKL. The CDR3 has 18 residues. CDR3 protein: CASSQGPAVQREFDEQYF. DNA for the CDR3: TGCGCCAGCAGCCAAGGTCCTGCCGTTCAGCGGGAGTTCGACGAGCAGTACTTC.

V and J are TRBV25-1 and TRBJ1-1, with D unclear. CDR1 MGHDK and CDR2 SYGVNS come from the germline V gene. This CDR3 spans 15 amino acids. Trimming removed 3 bases from V and 1 base from J, with 12 bases in between. The CDR3 reads CASSDPAGSNTEAFF. DNA of the CDR3: TGTGCCAGCAGTGACCCGGCAGGTTCGAACACTGAAGCTTTCTTT.

This clonotype was recorded a few times. The chain combines TRBV3-1 with TRBJ2-3; D tentatively fits TRBD1 or TRBD2 (5 bases each). V dropped 3 bases and J dropped 3 bases, with 10 bases sitting between them. CDR3 length: 14 residues. Germline CDR1 reads LGHDT; CDR2 reads YNNKEL (reference sequence). CDR3 nucleotide sequence: TGTGCCAGCAGCCATGGCAGGGAGACAGATACGCAGTATTTT. It translates to CASSHGRETDTQYF.

This clonotype was detected a few times. The rearrangement uses TRBV11-3 and TRBJ2-3; tentatively, D is TRBD2 (6 bases). Trimming took off 4 bases at V and 2 bases at J, with 13 bases between the two ends. The CDR3 covers 15 residues. CDR1 and CDR2 (germline): SGHNT, YENEEA. The CDR3 protein is CASSSRDSHTDTQYF. CDR3 nucleotide sequence: TGTGCCAGCAGCTCACGGGACTCCCACACAGATACGCAGTATTTT.

This clonotype occurred a few times. The genes are TRBV4-1 and TRBJ1-1; the match to TRBD1 covers 7 bases. Per germline, CDR1 MGHRA and CDR2 YSYEKL. CDR3 length: 13 amino acids. V shed 7 bases, J shed 1 base, and the junction held 3 bases outside the gene matches. The CDR3 loop is CASTNRGNTEAFF. The CDR3 bases are TGCGCCAGCACCAACAGGGGGAACACTGAAGCTTTCTTT.